This entry is about one T cell receptor beta chain. This sample was taken from a study of blood T cell repertoires in COVID-19. Overall study context: Sources were T cells, B-cell-depleted T cells, or PBMCs; the material itself was cDNA or gDNA.

In terms of age and location, participants ranged from roughly 18 to 90 years and lived in about 25 US areas. Contact with a PCR-confirmed or clinician-diagnosed COVID-19 case occurred within 2 weeks of entry. As processed by the authors: Estimation of nucleated cell counts was performed using reference gene primer amplification. Assay used: immunoSEQ multiplex PCR; TCRdb lists only in-frame clones, some missing. V and J calls and clone size come straight from that table; D and trimming were deduced from the DNA. There are roughly 260,000 clones in the sample; roughly 85% occur only once, and about 3.8% lies in the top ten. The sequence came from a woman between 35 and 50 years old who had been exposed to COVID-19. Sequenced sample: PBMCs or T cells enriched from blood (not recorded which).

CDR3 in DNA: TGTGCCAGCAGCCAAGAGGCAAGGGGCACTGAAGCTTTCTTT. It encodes CASSQEARGTEAFF. The chain joins TRBV3-1 (or the pseudogene TRBV3-2) to TRBJ1-1; tentative D call: TRBD1 (5 bases). Trimming left V 0 bases short and J 4 bases short, with 9 bases between. Germline V gives CDR1 LGHDT, CDR2 YNNKEL (reference sequence). There are 14 residues in the CDR3.